Given below is one T cell receptor beta chain in context. This entry is derived from a study of blood T cell repertoires in COVID-19. The CDR3 is made up of 13 amino acids. Germline values: CDR1 SGHDN, CDR2 FVKESK. V was trimmed by 1 base and J by 0 bases, leaving 4 bases between them. Clones were read by immunoSEQ multiplex PCR, and TCRdb kept only the in-frame ones, dropping some. The data show 200,000 to 300,000 clones, approximately 86% seen once. The TCR sequence derives from a man aged 55 to 70 who had recovered from COVID-19. The sample comprised peripheral blood. The chain combines TRBV14 with TRBJ2-7; D gene ambiguous. CDR3 loop: CASSQGASYEQYF. In nucleotides, the CDR3 is TGTGCCAGCAGCCAAGGAGCCTCCTACGAGCAGTACTTC.